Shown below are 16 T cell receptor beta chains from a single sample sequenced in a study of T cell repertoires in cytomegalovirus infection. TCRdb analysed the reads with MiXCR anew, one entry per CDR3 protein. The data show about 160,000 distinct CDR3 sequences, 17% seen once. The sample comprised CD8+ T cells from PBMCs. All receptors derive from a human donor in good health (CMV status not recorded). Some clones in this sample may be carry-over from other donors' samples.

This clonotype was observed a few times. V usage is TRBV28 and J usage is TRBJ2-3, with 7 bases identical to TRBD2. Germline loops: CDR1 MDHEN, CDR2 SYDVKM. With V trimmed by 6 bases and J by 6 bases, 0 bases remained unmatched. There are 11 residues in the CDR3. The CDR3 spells CASRGGDTQYF. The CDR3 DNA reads TGTGCCAGCAGGGGAGGGGATACGCAGTATTTT.

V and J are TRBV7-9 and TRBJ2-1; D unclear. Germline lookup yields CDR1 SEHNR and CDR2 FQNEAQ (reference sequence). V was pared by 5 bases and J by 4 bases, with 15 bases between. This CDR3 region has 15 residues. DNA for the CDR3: TGTGCCAGCAGCGCTACCCCGGTTGGATACAATGAGCAGTTCTTC. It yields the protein CASSATPVGYNEQFF.

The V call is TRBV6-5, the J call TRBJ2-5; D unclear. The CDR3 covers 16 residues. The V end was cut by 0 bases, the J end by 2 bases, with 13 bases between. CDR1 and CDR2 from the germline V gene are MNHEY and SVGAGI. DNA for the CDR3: TGTGCCAGCAGTTACTCGCTGGGCATTCCACAAGAGACCCAGTACTTC. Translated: CASSYSLGIPQETQYF.

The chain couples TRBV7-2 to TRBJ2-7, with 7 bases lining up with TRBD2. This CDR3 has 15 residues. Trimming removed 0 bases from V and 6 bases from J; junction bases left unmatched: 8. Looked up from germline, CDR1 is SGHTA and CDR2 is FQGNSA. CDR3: CASSLAKGEGREQYF. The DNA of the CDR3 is TGTGCCAGCAGCTTAGCGAAAGGGGAGGGCCGCGAGCAGTACTTC.

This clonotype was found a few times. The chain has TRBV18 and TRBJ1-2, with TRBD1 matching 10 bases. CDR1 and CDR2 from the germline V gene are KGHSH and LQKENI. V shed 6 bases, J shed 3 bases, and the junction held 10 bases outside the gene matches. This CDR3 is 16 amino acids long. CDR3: CASSPPGQGLDYGYTF. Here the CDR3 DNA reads TGTGCCAGCTCGCCTCCGGGACAGGGGCTCGACTATGGCTACACCTTC. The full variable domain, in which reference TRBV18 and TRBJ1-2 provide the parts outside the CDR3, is NAGVMQNPRHLVRRRGQEARLRCSPMKGHSHVYWYRQLPEEGLKFMVYLQKENIIDESGMPKERFSAEFPKEGPSILRIQQVVRGDSAAYFCASSPPGQGLDYGYTFGSGTRLTVV.

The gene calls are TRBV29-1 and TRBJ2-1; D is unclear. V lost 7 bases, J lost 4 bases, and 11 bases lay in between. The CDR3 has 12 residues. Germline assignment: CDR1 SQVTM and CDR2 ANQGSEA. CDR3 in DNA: TGCAGCGCCGAAGTCCAGTACAATGAGCAGTTCTTC. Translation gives CSAEVQYNEQFF.

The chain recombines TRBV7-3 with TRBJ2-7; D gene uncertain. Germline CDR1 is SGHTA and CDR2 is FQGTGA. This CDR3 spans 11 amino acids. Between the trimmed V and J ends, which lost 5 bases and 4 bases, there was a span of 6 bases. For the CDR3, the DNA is TGTGCCAGCAGCACGAAATACGAGCAGTACTTC. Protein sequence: CASSTKYEQYF.

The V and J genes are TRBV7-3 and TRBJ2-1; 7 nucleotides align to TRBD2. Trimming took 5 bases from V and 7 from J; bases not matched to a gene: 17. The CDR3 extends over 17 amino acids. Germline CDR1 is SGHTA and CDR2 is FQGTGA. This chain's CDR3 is CASSLNPTGGSRNEQFF. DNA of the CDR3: TGTGCCAGCAGCCTCAACCCGACTGGCGGGAGTAGGAATGAGCAGTTCTTC.

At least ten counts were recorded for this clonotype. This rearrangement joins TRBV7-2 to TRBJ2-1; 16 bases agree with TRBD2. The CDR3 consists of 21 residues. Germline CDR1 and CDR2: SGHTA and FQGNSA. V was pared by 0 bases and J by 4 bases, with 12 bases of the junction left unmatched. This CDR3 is CASSLAIGTSGGEGKYNEQFF. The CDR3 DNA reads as TGTGCCAGCAGCTTAGCGATCGGGACTAGCGGGGGGGAAGGAAAGTACAATGAGCAGTTCTTC.

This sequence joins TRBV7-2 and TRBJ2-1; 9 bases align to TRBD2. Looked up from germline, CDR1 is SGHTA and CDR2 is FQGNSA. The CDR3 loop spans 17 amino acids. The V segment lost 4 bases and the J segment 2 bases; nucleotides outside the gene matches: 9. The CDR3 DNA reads TGTGCCAGCAGCTCGCGGGGGGGCCTATTAGCCTACAATGAGCAGTTCTTC. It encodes CASSSRGGLLAYNEQFF.

CDR3 nucleotide sequence: TGTGCCAGCAGCTCCACGACTAGCGGGGACCCCAATGAGCAGTTCTTC. Translating gives CASSSTTSGDPNEQFF. The V gene is TRBV7-9, the J gene TRBJ2-1; 11 nucleotides match TRBD2. Germline V CDR1 and CDR2: SEHNR, FQNEAQ (reference sequence). Trimming cost V 4 bases and J 6 bases; bases outside gene matches: 8. The length of the CDR3 is 16 residues.

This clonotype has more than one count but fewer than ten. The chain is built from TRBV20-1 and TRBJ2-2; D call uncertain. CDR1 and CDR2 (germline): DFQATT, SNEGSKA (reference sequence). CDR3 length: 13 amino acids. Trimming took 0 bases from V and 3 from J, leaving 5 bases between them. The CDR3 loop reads CSARDGDTGELFF. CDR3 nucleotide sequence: TGCAGTGCTAGAGATGGGGACACCGGGGAGCTGTTTTTT.

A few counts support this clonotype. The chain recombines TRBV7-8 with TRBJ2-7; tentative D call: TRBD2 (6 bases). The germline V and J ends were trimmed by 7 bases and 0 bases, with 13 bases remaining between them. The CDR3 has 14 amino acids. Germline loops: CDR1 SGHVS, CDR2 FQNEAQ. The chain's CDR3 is CASISTGLSYEQYF. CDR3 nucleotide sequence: TGTGCCAGCATCTCGACGGGACTCTCCTACGAGCAGTACTTC.

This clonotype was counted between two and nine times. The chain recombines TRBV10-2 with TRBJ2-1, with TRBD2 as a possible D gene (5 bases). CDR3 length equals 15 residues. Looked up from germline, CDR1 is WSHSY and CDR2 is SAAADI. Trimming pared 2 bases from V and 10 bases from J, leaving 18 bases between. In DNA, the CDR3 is TGCGCCAGCAGTGAGGAACCCGCCGGGGATAGGGAGCAGTTCTTC. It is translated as CASSEEPAGDREQFF.

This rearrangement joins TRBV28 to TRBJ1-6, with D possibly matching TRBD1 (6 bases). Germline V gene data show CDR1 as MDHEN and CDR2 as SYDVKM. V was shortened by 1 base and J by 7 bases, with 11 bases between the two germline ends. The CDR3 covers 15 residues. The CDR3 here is CASSLFGTRNSPLHF. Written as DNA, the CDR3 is TGTGCCAGCAGTTTATTCGGGACAAGGAATTCACCCCTCCACTTT.

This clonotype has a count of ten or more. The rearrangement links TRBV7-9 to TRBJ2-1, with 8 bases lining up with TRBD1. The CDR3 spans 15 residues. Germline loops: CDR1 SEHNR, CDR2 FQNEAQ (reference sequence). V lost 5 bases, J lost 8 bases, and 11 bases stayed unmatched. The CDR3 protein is CASSNTDREGDEQFF. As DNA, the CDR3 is TGTGCCAGCAGCAACACGGACAGGGAAGGAGATGAGCAGTTCTTC.